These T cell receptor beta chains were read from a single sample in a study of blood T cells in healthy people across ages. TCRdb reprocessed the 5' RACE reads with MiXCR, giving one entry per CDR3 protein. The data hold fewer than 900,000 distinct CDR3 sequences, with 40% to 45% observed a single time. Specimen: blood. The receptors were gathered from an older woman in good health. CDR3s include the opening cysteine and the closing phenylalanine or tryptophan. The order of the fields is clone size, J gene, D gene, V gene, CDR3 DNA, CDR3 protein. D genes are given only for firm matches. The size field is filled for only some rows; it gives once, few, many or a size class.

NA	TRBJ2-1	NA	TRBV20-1	TGCAGTGCTAGAGAGGGAGGCTTTGAGCAGTTCTTC	CSAREGGFEQFF
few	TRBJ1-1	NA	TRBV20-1	TGCAGTGCTAGCCGGGACGCCCCCATATCAGCTTTCTTT	CSASRDAPISAFF
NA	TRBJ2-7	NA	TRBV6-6	TGTGCCAGCAACCGTCGTCCCAGGCTTACCTACAATGAGCAGTACTTC	CASNRRPRLTYNEQYF
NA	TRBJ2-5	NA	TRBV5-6	TGTGCCAGCAGCTTATCCCGGGACTGGGCGAAAGAGACCCAGTACTTC	CASSLSRDWAKETQYF
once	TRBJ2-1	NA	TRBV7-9	TGTGCCTGCAGCCAGCCAGCGGCCCACTACAATGAGCAGTTCTTC	CACSQPAAHYNEQFF
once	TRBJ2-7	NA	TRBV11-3	TGTGCCAGCAGCTCCCCTGAAGGGGACAACTACGAGCAGTACTTC	CASSSPEGDNYEQYF
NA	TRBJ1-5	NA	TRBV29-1	TGCAGCGTTGATACCGGGGGCAATCAGCCCCAGCATTTT	CSVDTGGNQPQHF
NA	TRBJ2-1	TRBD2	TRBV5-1	TGCGCCAGCAGCCCACTAGCGGCCTACAATGAGCAGTTCTTC	CASSPLAAYNEQFF
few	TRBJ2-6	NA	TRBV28	TGTGCCAGCAGTTTAGCGCTTGGGGTCTCTGGGGCCAACGTCCTGACTTTC	CASSLALGVSGANVLTF
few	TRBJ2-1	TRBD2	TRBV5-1	TGCGCCAGCAGTTTTGAAGGGACTAGCGGGAGAAATGAGCAGTTCTTC	CASSFEGTSGRNEQFF
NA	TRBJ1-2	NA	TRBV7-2	TGTGCCAGCAGCTTAGCGGGAGCCCAGCCCTATGGCTACACCTTC	CASSLAGAQPYGYTF
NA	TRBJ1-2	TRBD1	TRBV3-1	TGTGCCAGCAGCCAAGGAGACAGGGAGGGACCATATGGCTACACCTTC	CASSQGDREGPYGYTF
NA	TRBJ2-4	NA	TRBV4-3	TGCGCCAGCAGCCAAGATCTGGGCGCCAAAAACATTCAGTACTTC	CASSQDLGAKNIQYF
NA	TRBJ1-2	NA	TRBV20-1	TGCAGTGCTACCTACCCTACCGCTAACTATGGCTACACCTTC	CSATYPTANYGYTF
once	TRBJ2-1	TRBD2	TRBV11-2	TGTGCCAGCAGCTCTCTAGCGGGAGGGCTTATTTCGGATGAGCAGTTCTTC	CASSSLAGGLISDEQFF
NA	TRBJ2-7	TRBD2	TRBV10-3	TGTGCCATCACGGGGTCGCCTAGCGGGAGCTTCTACGAGCAGTACTTC	CAITGSPSGSFYEQYF
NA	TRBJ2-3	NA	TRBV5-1	TGCGCCAGCAGCTTGGGAGTGATTCCCACAGATACGCAGTATTTT	CASSLGVIPTDTQYF
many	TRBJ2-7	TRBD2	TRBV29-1	TGCAGCGTAAAGACTAGCGGGGGGTTCGACTTCTACGAGCAGTACTTC	CSVKTSGGFDFYEQYF
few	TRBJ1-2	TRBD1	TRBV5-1	TGCGCCAGCAGCCCTGGAGGGCAGGGGGCAATTGGCTACACCTTC	CASSPGGQGAIGYTF
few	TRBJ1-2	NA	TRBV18	TGTGCCAGCTCTGCGGACAGCCTTAACTATGGCTACACCTTC	CASSADSLNYGYTF
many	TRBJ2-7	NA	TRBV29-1	TGCAGCGTTGTAACAGCCATCTCCTACGAGCAGTACTTC	CSVVTAISYEQYF
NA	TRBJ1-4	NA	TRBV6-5	TGTGCCAGCAGTCGCAGAGGGGAAGAAAAACTGTTTTTT	CASSRRGEEKLFF
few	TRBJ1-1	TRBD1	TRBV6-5	TGTGCCAGCACCCCTCCCCCGGGACAGGAAAACACTGAAGCTTTCTTT	CASTPPPGQENTEAFF
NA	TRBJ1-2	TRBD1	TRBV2	TGTGCCAGCAGGACAGGGGCCTTTTCTAACTGTGGCTACACCTTC	CASRTGAFSNCGYTF
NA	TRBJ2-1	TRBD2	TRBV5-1	TGCGCCAGCAGCTTGGTTGGGACTAGTATTAACAATGAGCAGTTCTTC	CASSLVGTSINNEQFF
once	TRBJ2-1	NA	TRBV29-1	TGCAGCGCAGTTTGGGCTAGCAGGAATGAGCAGTTCTTC	CSAVWASRNEQFF
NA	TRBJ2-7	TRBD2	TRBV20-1	TGCAGTGCTAGAGAGGGAGCGGGGGGCGAGCAGTACTTC	CSAREGAGGEQYF
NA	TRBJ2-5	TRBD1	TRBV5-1	TGCGCCAGCAGGGACGGACAGGGGAGTTCGGAGACCCAGTACTTC	CASRDGQGSSETQYF
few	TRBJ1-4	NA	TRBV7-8	TGTGCCAGCAGCTTAAGGGTTCAGGAGACTAATGAAAAACTGTTTTTT	CASSLRVQETNEKLFF
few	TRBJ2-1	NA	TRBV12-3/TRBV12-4	TGTGCCAGCAGTCCCAAAGAGGGCCCCCATGAGCAGTTCTTC	CASSPKEGPHEQFF
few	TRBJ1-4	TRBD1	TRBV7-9	TGTGCCAGCAGCTCGGCCGGGACAGGGAATGAAAAACTGTTTTTT	CASSSAGTGNEKLFF
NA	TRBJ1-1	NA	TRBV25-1	TGTGCCAGCAGTGATCAGAGGGTTATGAACACTGAAGCTTTCTTT	CASSDQRVMNTEAFF
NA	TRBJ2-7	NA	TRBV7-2	TGTGCCAGCAGCTCCCGGTTCGGTGGGAGGTACGAGCAGTACTTC	CASSSRFGGRYEQYF
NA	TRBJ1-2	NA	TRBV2	TGTGCCAGCAGTGAAGCGAACGGGAGGGTTAATGGCTACACCTTC	CASSEANGRVNGYTF
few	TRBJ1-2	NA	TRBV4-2	TGTGCCAGCAGCCGGCCCCTGGAGTATGGCTACACCTTC	CASSRPLEYGYTF
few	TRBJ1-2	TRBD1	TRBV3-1	TGTGCCAGCAGCCCGAATTCCGGGACAGGGGAATATGGCTACACCTTC	CASSPNSGTGEYGYTF
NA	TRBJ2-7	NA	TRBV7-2	TGTGCCAGCAGCGTAGCTGGGCCCTCCTACGAGCAGTACTTC	CASSVAGPSYEQYF
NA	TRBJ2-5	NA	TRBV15	TGTGCCACCACGGACCCGAGGGAGGAGACCCAGTACTTC	CATTDPREETQYF
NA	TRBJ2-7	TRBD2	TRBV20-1	TGCAGTGCTAGCCCGGGACTAGCGGAGGGCCCCTACGAGCAGTACTTC	CSASPGLAEGPYEQYF
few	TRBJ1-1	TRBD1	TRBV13	TGTGCCAGCAGCTTAACAGGGGGCGGGAACACTGAAGCTTTCTTT	CASSLTGGGNTEAFF
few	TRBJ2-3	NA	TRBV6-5	TGTGCCAGCAGTTACGGAGCCGAACCTTTCACAGATACGCAGTATTTT	CASSYGAEPFTDTQYF